Following are 18 T cell receptor beta chains from one sample sequenced in a study of early T cells in non-severe SARS-CoV-2 infection. MiXCR was run by TCRdb on the 5' RACE reads, yielding one entry per CDR3 protein. The repertoire holds over 30,000 distinct CDR3 sequences, with around 5.6% as singletons. The material sequenced was whole blood. The receptors were sampled from an adult who was a healthcare worker with PCR-confirmed SARS-CoV-2 infection or an uninfected control (not recorded which).

This clonotype was observed at least ten times. The chain uses TRBV5-5 and TRBJ2-3; possibly TRBD1 for D (5 bases). This CDR3 is built from 15 residues. Trimming shortened V by 4 bases and J by 0 bases, and 12 bases separated the two germline ends. From germline, CDR1 is SGHKS and CDR2 YYEKEE (reference sequence). The CDR3 is CASSHRRSSTDTQYF. DNA for the CDR3: TGTGCCAGCAGCCACAGGCGTTCTAGCACAGATACGCAGTATTTT.

This clonotype has a count of ten or more. This chain links TRBV4-3 with TRBJ1-6; no reliable D call. CDR3 length: 16 amino acids. The ends were cut back, 3 bases at V and 2 bases at J, with 11 bases in the middle. Germline CDR1 reads LGHNA; CDR2 reads YSLEER. In DNA form, the CDR3 reads TGCGCCAGCAGCCAGACGACTCAGGCCTATAATTCACCCCTCCACTTT. Protein product: CASSQTTQAYNSPLHF.

This clonotype showed up just a few times. The chain carries TRBV6-1 and TRBJ2-3; 7 bases line up with TRBD1. Germline V gene data show CDR1 as MNHNS and CDR2 as SASEGT. The CDR3 contains 14 residues. Losses at the gene ends were 4 bases for V and 6 bases for J; bases not matched to a gene: 7. This chain's CDR3 is CASSARTGMDTQYF. CDR3 nucleotide sequence: TGTGCCAGCAGTGCCCGGACAGGCATGGATACGCAGTATTTT.

This clonotype was seen repeatedly, ten times or more. The chain is built from TRBV6-1 and TRBJ2-7; D assignment may be TRBD1 or TRBD2 (5 bases each). The CDR3 is 12 residues long. V was cut by 1 base and J by 6 bases, with 7 bases left in between. The germline gives CDR1 MNHNS, CDR2 SASEGT. The CDR3 region has the DNA TGTGCCAGCAGTGAAGGGGGACCCGAGCAGTACTTC. As protein: CASSEGGPEQYF.

This clonotype has a count of ten or more. The V call is TRBV7-2, the J call TRBJ2-2; 8 positions agree with TRBD2. J lost 1 base, V lost 6 bases, and 7 bases had no gene match. The germline CDR1 and CDR2 sequences are SGHTA and FQGNSA. The CDR3 totals 16 residues. The CDR3 bases are TGTGCCAGCAGGTTTACTAGCGGTGGGAACACCGGGGAGCTGTTTTTT. As protein: CASRFTSGGNTGELFF.

This clonotype occurred many times. This CDR3 is CASRTSDTDTQYF. The CDR3, as DNA: TGTGCCAGCAGGACTAGCGACACAGATACGCAGTATTTT. This chain links TRBV6-6 with TRBJ2-3; 8 nucleotides agree with TRBD2. V lost 6 bases to trimming and J lost 2 bases; unmatched junction nucleotides: 1. Germline-derived CDR1 and CDR2 are MNHNY and SVGAGI (reference sequence). The CDR3 has 13 amino acids.

This clonotype has ten or more counts. The V and J genes are TRBV2 and TRBJ2-2; the match to TRBD1 covers 7 bases. Germline assignment: CDR1 SNHLY and CDR2 FYNNEI. This CDR3 has 15 amino acids. V gave up 3 bases and J gave up 4 bases; unmatched junction bases: 5. CDR3 DNA sequence: TGTGCCAGCAGTGAGAGAGACAGGGCCACCGGGGAGCTGTTTTTT. This translates into CASSERDRATGELFF. Using reference TRBV2 and TRBJ2-2 for the parts outside the CDR3, the full variable domain is EPEVTQTPSHQVTQMGQEVILRCVPISNHLYFYWYRQILGQKVEFLVSFYNNEISEKSEIFDDQFSVERPDGSNFTLKIRSTKLEDSAMYFCASSERDRATGELFFGEGSRLTVL.

This clonotype showed up many times. The chain recombines TRBV30 with TRBJ1-4; D not resolved. From germline, CDR1 is GTSNPN and CDR2 SVGIG (reference sequence). The CDR3 is made up of 12 amino acids. Trimming took off 2 bases at V and 8 bases at J, with 9 bases between the two ends. The chain's CDR3 is CAWSSQREKLFF. For the CDR3, the DNA is TGTGCCTGGAGTAGTCAGAGGGAAAAACTGTTTTTT. Using reference TRBV30 and TRBJ1-4 for the parts outside the CDR3, the full variable domain is SQTIHQWPATLVQPVGSPLSLECTVEGTSNPNLYWYRQAAGRGLQLLFYSVGIGQISSEVPQNLSASRPQDRQFILSSKKLLLSDSGFYLCAWSSQREKLFFGSGTQLSVL.

This clonotype was seen ten or more times. The chain has TRBV20-1 and TRBJ1-6, with 8 positions matching TRBD1. CDR3 size: 15 residues. Looked up from germline, CDR1 is DFQATT and CDR2 is SNEGSKA (reference sequence). V lost 0 bases and J lost 10; bases outside the gene matches: 8. CDR3 sequence reads: CSARDVTGANSPLHF. In DNA form, the CDR3 reads TGCAGTGCTAGAGACGTGACAGGGGCTAACTCACCCCTCCACTTT.

V usage is TRBV28 and J usage is TRBJ1-5; no definite D call. V shed 7 bases and J shed 0 bases, with 13 bases lying between them. The CDR3 contains 15 residues. Germline V gives CDR1 MDHEN, CDR2 SYDVKM. In DNA form, the CDR3 reads TGTGCCAGCATCCCCTATTGGGATAGCAATCAGCCCCAGCATTTT. Translation: CASIPYWDSNQPQHF. Full variable domain (missing parts from reference TRBV28 and TRBJ1-5): DVKVTQSSRYLVKRTGEKVFLECVQDMDHENMFWYRQDPGLGLRLIYFSYDVKMKEKGDIPEGYSVSREKKERFSLILESASTNQTSMYLCASIPYWDSNQPQHFGDGTRLSIL.

The chain carries TRBV7-2 and TRBJ1-4; the match to TRBD1 covers 8 bases. V dropped 2 bases and J dropped 7; count of bases not matched to a gene: 9. CDR1 and CDR2 from the germline V gene are SGHTA and FQGNSA. The CDR3 is 16 amino acids. CDR3 region: CASSLRRQGRSEKLFF. The CDR3, as DNA: TGTGCCAGCAGCTTACGACGACAGGGGCGGAGTGAAAAACTGTTTTTT.

This clonotype was seen ten or more times. The chain has TRBV20-1 and TRBJ2-3; 7 bases agree with TRBD2. CDR3 length equals 17 residues. Germline lookup yields CDR1 DFQATT and CDR2 SNEGSKA (reference sequence). Trimming took 1 base from V and 8 from J; bases not matched to a gene: 18. The CDR3 nucleotides are TGCAGTGCTAGAGGGACTAGGTTAGAGGATACGGAAAGTACGCAGTATTTT. Translation gives CSARGTRLEDTESTQYF.

The gene calls are TRBV5-1 and TRBJ2-3; 9 bases align to TRBD2. The V gene end was trimmed by 4 bases and the J gene end by 2 bases; junction bases not matched to a gene: 8. The CDR3 is 16 residues long. Per germline, CDR1 SGHRS and CDR2 YFSETQ. CDR3 sequence (DNA): TGCGCCAGCAGCCCCTTAGCGGGGGCGGACACAGATACGCAGTATTTT. It encodes CASSPLAGADTDTQYF.

This clonotype was recorded at least ten times. This sequence joins TRBV12-3 or TRBV12-4 and TRBJ1-2, with D perhaps TRBD1 (5 bases). The CDR3 length is 14 residues. V was shortened by 5 bases and J by 2 bases, with 12 bases between the two germline ends. The CDR3 sequence: CASSPGTVNYGYTF. Here the CDR3 DNA reads TGTGCCAGCAGTCCTGGGACTGTGAACTATGGCTACACCTTC.

This clonotype has at least ten counts. The J gene is TRBJ2-7, the V gene TRBV12-2. TRBV12-2 counts as a pseudogene. This CDR3 comprises 12 residues. CDR3 sequence: CASRSDCYEQYF. DNA for the CDR3: TGTGCAAGTCGCTCCGACTGCTACGAGCAGTACTTC.

This clonotype occurred many times. The rearrangement links TRBV6-2 or TRBV6-3 to TRBJ1-2; TRBD1 aligns across 11 bases. The germline CDR1 and CDR2 sequences are MNHEY and SVGEGT. CDR3 length: 16 residues. The J segment lost 4 bases and the V segment lost 6 bases, leaving 10 bases of the junction unmatched. CDR3 sequence reads: CASSPLRGTGGYGYTF. The CDR3 DNA is TGTGCCAGCAGCCCCCTTCGGGGGACAGGGGGCTATGGCTACACCTTC.

This clonotype was counted many times. The chain joins TRBV5-1 to TRBJ1-1, with 7 positions matching TRBD1. The junction had 5 bases not matched to a gene; V was cut back by 0 bases and J by 6 bases. This CDR3 is built from 14 residues. CDR1 and CDR2 from the germline V gene are SGHRS and YFSETQ. The CDR3 nucleotides read TGCGCCAGCAGCTTGGGAGAGGGGGCAGCTGAAGCTTTCTTT. This codes for CASSLGEGAAEAFF.

This clonotype was counted many times. The chain is built from TRBV6-4 and TRBJ1-1, with D perhaps TRBD1 (5 bases). Germline lookup yields CDR1 MRHNA and CDR2 SNTAGT. V shed 4 bases and J shed 5 bases, with 14 bases lying between them. CDR3 length: 14 amino acids. The CDR3 DNA is TGTGCCAGCAGTGGGGCCAGGGCAGGGACTGAAGCTTTCTTT. Amino acid sequence: CASSGARAGTEAFF.